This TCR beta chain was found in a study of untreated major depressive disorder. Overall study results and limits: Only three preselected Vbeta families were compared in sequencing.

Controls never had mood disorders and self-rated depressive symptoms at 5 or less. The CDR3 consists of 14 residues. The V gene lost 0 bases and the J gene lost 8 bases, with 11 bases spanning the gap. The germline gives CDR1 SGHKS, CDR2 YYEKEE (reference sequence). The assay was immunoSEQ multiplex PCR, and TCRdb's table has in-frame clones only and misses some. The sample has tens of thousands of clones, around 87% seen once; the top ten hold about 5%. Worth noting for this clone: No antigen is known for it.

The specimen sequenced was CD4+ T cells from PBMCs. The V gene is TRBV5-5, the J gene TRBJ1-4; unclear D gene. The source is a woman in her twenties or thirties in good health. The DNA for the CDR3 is TGTGCCAGCAGCTTGGGGGGTATGCAAGAAAAACTGTTTTTT. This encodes CASSLGGMQEKLFF.